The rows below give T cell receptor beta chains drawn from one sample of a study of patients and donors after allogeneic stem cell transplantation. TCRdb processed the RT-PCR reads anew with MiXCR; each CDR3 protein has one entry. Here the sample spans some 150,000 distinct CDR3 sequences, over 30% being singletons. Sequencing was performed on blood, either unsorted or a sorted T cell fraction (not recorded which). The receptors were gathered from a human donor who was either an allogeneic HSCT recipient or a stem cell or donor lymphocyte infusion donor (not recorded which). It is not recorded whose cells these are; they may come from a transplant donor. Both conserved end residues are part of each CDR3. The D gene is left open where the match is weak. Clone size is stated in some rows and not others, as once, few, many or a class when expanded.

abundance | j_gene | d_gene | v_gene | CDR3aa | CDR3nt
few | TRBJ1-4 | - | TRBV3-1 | CASSQTGSTNEKLFF | TGTGCCAGCAGCCAAACAGGGTCAACTAATGAAAAACTGTTTTTT
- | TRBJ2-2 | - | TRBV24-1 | CATSDKDLNTGELFF | TGTGCCACCAGTGACAAGGACCTTAACACCGGGGAGCTGTTTTTT
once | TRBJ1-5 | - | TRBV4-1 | CASSQDFTQDLINQHQHF | TGCGCCAGCAGCCAAGATTTCACACAGGACCTGATAAATCAGCACCAGCATTTT
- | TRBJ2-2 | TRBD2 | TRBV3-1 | CASSQGRVTGELFF | TGTGCCAGCAGCCAGGGGAGGGTCACCGGGGAGCTGTTTTTT
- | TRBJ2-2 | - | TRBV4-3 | CASSQDAVSNTGELFF | TGCGCCAGCAGCCAAGACGCTGTCTCGAACACCGGGGAGCTGTTTTTT
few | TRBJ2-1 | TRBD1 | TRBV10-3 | CAIRGQGNEQFF | TGTGCCATCAGGGGACAGGGCAATGAGCAGTTCTTC
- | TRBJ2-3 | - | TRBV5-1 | CASSLPGGRADTQYF | TGCGCCAGCAGCTTGCCCGGGGGAAGGGCAGATACGCAGTATTTT
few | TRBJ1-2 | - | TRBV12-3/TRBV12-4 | CASSVGGGYTF | TGTGCCAGCAGTGTGGGAGGTGGCTACACCTTC
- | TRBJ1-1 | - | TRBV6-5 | CASSYQSLNTEAFF | TGTGCCAGCAGTTACCAGAGTCTGAACACTGAAGCTTTCTTT
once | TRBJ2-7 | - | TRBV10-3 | CAISKPDRTREQYF | TGTGCCATCAGTAAACCGGACAGGACTAGGGAGCAGTACTTC
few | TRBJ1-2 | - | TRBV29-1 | CSTGDNYGYTF | TGCAGCACGGGTGATAACTATGGCTACACCTTC
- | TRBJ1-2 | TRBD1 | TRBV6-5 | CASSYAGTGEANYGYTF | TGTGCCAGCAGTTACGCCGGGACAGGGGAAGCTAACTATGGCTACACCTTC
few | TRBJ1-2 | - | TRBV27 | CASSLSRGGRGGYTF | TGTGCCAGCAGTTTATCCCGCGGGGGTCGCGGCGGCTACACCTTC
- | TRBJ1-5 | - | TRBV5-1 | CASSLAGGGQPQHF | TGCGCCAGCAGCTTGGCGGGAGGAGGACAGCCCCAGCATTTT
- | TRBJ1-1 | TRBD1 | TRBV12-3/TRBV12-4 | CATQQGPTEAFF | TGTGCCACGCAACAGGGGCCAACTGAAGCTTTCTTT
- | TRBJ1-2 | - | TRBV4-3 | CASSLAGGSLNYGYTF | TGCGCCAGCAGCCTGGCGGGGGGGAGTTTAAACTATGGCTACACCTTC
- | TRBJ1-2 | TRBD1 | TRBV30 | CAWRDITGGRYTF | TGTGCCTGGAGGGACATCACAGGGGGCCGCTACACCTTC
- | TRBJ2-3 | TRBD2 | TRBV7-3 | CASSSVAGGTDTQYF | TGTGCCAGCAGCTCCGTAGCGGGGGGCACGGATACGCAGTATTTT